This record concerns one T cell receptor (beta chain) sequence. Antigen unknown. Germline V gives CDR1 MNHEY, CDR2 SVGEGT. The CDR3 runs 14 residues. V was cut by 2 bases and J by 8 bases, with 15 bases left in between. The data are from a study of blood T cells in healthy people across ages. Study results and caveats: Across samples, TCR beta diversity tracked strongly with naive T cell percentage.

Using a J-beta primer mix together with a sample-barcoded 5' primer, a second PCR was run for roughly 7 to 12 cycles. A 12-random-nucleotide template-switch adaptor tagged each cDNA molecule. MiXCR, run by TCRdb on the 5' RACE reads, gives a single entry per CDR3 protein. The repertoire holds roughly 800,000 distinct CDR3 sequences, with more than 20% as singletons. A further study also used this sample, focusing on T cells of mothers and their children.

The chain links TRBV6-2 or TRBV6-3 to TRBJ1-2, with D possibly matching TRBD1 (5 bases). Sequencing was done on a sample of blood. The source is a boy between 10 and 17 years old in good health. The CDR3 nucleotides are TGTGCCAGCAGTTACGGGCAGGGTACCGCGGGCTACACCTTC. Its translation: CASSYGQGTAGYTF.